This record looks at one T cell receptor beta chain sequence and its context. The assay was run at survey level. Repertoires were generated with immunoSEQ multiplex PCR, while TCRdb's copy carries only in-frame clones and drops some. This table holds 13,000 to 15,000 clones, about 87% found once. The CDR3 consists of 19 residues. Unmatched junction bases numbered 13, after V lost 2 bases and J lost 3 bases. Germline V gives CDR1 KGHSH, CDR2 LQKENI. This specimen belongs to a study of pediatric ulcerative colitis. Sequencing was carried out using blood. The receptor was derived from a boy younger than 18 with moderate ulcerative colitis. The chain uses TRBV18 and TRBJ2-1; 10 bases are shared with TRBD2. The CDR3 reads CASSPDLGLAELFYNEQFF. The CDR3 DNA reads TGTGCCAGCTCACCAGACTTAGGACTAGCGGAGCTCTTCTACAATGAGCAGTTCTTC.